The clone carrying this T cell receptor (beta chain) is a singleton in its sample. The antigen remains undetermined. This entry is derived from a study of graft-versus-host responses after intestinal transplantation. Regarding the study as a whole: Circulating GvH clones peaking coincided with falling HvG clones soon after transplant.

Trimming left V 7 bases short and J 2 bases short, with 17 bases between. The CDR3 covers 16 residues. Germline CDR1 is MDHEN and CDR2 is SYDVKM. Data came from immunoSEQ multiplex PCR; TCRdb stores just in-frame clones and leaves some out. The profile shows 57,000 or so clones, under 95% of them singletons. The sequence came from a human patient who received an intestinal transplant, so some T cells may come from the graft donor. The chain carries TRBV28 and TRBJ2-2; D not certain. The sequenced sample was PBMCs, obtained around 120 days after intestinal transplantation. CDR3 sequence (DNA): TGTGCCAGCAACTCGATGTGGCGTGCCAACACCGGGGAGCTGTTTTTT. It yields the protein CASNSMWRANTGELFF. The entire variable domain, with the rest obtained from reference TRBV28 and TRBJ2-2, is as follows: DVKVTQSSRYLVKRTGEKVFLECVQDMDHENMFWYRQDPGLGLRLIYFSYDVKMKEKGDIPEGYSVSREKKERFSLILESASTNQTSMYLCASNSMWRANTGELFFGEGSRLTVL.